These 5 T cell receptor beta chains were all obtained from the same sample, sequenced in a study of CD8 T cells in cerebrospinal fluid in Alzheimer's disease. From its re-call of the 10x single-cell sequencing reads, TCRdb lists each CDR3 protein once, without DNA. The sample holds some 1,200 distinct CDR3 sequences. The source material was cerebrospinal fluid. These TCRs come from a human donor with Parkinson's disease.

According to its frequency, this clonotype is medium-sized. CDR3 protein: CASSLGTVYEQYF. The chain combines TRBV12-3 or TRBV12-4 with TRBJ2-7. The CDR3 is 13 residues long.

This clonotype is classed as medium-sized by frequency. The chain carries TRBV5-5 and TRBJ1-2. The CDR3 sequence is 14 residues long. Germline values: CDR1 SGHKS, CDR2 YYEKEE (reference sequence). The CDR3 loop reads CASSLETENYGYTF.

V usage is TRBV23-1 and J usage is TRBJ1-3; TCRdb gives TRBD1 as the D gene, but with no DNA this cannot be confirmed. TRBV23-1 qualifies as an ORF whose function is uncertain. The CDR3 spans 16 residues. CDR3 amino acids: CASSPPLGQAGNTIYF.

This clonotype counts as medium-sized (0.01 to 0.1%) by frequency. The chain links TRBV6-1 to TRBJ2-1; as DNA is missing, the TRBD2 call by TCRdb cannot be tested. The V gene's germline CDR1 is MNHNS and CDR2 SASEGT. The CDR3 sequence is 17 residues long. The CDR3: CASSEGVAGRSYNEQFF.

Measured by frequency, this clonotype is medium-sized. J is TRBJ2-6 and V is TRBV9. Per the germline V gene, CDR1 is SGDLS and CDR2 is YYNGEE. The length of the CDR3 is 15 residues. The CDR3 protein is CASSVKSSGANVLTF.